Listed below are T cell receptor beta chains from one sample, sequenced in a study of T cells in Graves' hyperthyroidism and ophthalmopathy. TCRdb reanalysed the multiplex PCR reads using MiXCR and keeps one entry per CDR3 protein. Among about 360,000 distinct CDR3 sequences listed, 13% were seen once. Sequenced sample: blood. The receptor set was obtained from a young woman with Graves' hyperthyroidism. Each CDR3 is given with its conserved first and last residue. Each record gives: D gene, J gene, clone size, V gene, CDR3 protein, CDR3 DNA. A D gene is named only where the DNA matches it firmly. Only some rows state a clone size, as once, few, many or a class for expanded clones.

d_gene: -
j_gene: TRBJ2-1
abundance: -
v_gene: TRBV4-2
CDR3aa: CASGLAGASYNEQFF
CDR3nt: TGTGCCAGCGGGCTGGCGGGTGCCTCCTACAATGAGCAGTTCTTC

d_gene: TRBD1
j_gene: TRBJ2-6
abundance: -
v_gene: TRBV6-1
CDR3aa: CASSPDRAGGTRGSGANVLTF
CDR3nt: TGTGCCAGCAGTCCGGATAGGGCAGGGGGTACAAGGGGGTCTGGGGCCAACGTCCTGACTTTC

d_gene: TRBD1
j_gene: TRBJ1-3
abundance: many
v_gene: TRBV28
CDR3aa: CASSFVGSGQDVGNTIYF
CDR3nt: TGTGCCAGCAGTTTCGTAGGTTCGGGACAGGATGTCGGAAACACCATATATTTT

d_gene: -
j_gene: TRBJ1-6
abundance: many
v_gene: TRBV2
CDR3aa: CASSDEFPLHF
CDR3nt: TGTGCCAGCAGTGATGAATTTCCCCTCCACTTT

d_gene: -
j_gene: TRBJ2-2
abundance: many
v_gene: TRBV18
CDR3aa: CASSPGSGSTNTGELFF
CDR3nt: TGTGCCAGCTCACCAGGCTCGGGGAGTACGAACACCGGGGAGCTGTTTTTT

d_gene: -
j_gene: TRBJ1-6
abundance: -
v_gene: TRBV7-2
CDR3aa: CASSQGGTRSSSPLHF
CDR3nt: TGTGCCAGCAGCCAAGGCGGGACTCGGTCCAGTTCACCCCTCCACTTT

d_gene: -
j_gene: TRBJ1-5
abundance: many
v_gene: TRBV2
CDR3aa: CASSEMGFQPQHF
CDR3nt: TGTGCCAGCAGTGAGATGGGGTTTCAGCCCCAGCATTTT

d_gene: TRBD2
j_gene: TRBJ2-3
abundance: -
v_gene: TRBV20-1
CDR3aa: CSAGFSRGLAGDADTQYF
CDR3nt: TGCAGTGCTGGCTTCTCCCGGGGACTAGCGGGGGACGCAGATACGCAGTATTTT

d_gene: TRBD1
j_gene: TRBJ1-5
abundance: -
v_gene: TRBV5-5
CDR3aa: CASSRDSLGQPQHF
CDR3nt: TGTGCCAGCAGTCGGGACAGCTTAGGTCAGCCCCAGCATTTT

d_gene: -
j_gene: TRBJ1-2
abundance: many
v_gene: TRBV3-1
CDR3aa: CASSQGTENGYTF
CDR3nt: TGTGCCAGCAGCCAAGGGACAGAGAATGGCTACACCTTC

d_gene: -
j_gene: TRBJ1-2
abundance: -
v_gene: TRBV7-2
CDR3aa: CASSLGTGYYGYTF
CDR3nt: TGTGCCAGCAGCTTAGGAACAGGATACTATGGCTACACCTTC

d_gene: -
j_gene: TRBJ1-1
abundance: many
v_gene: TRBV6-1
CDR3aa: CASSSPSAEAFF
CDR3nt: TGTGCCAGCAGTTCCCCTAGTGCTGAAGCTTTCTTT

d_gene: -
j_gene: TRBJ2-7
abundance: few
v_gene: TRBV28
CDR3aa: CASSSVHWGLGYEQYF
CDR3nt: TGTGCCAGCAGTTCTGTGCACTGGGGCTTGGGCTACGAGCAGTACTTC

d_gene: TRBD1
j_gene: TRBJ1-2
abundance: many
v_gene: TRBV6-1
CDR3aa: CASSFTGETGYTF
CDR3nt: TGTGCCAGCAGCTTCACAGGGGAAACGGGCTACACCTTC

d_gene: -
j_gene: TRBJ2-7
abundance: -
v_gene: TRBV19
CDR3aa: CASSTNNQVEQYF
CDR3nt: TGTGCCAGTAGTACTAATAATCAAGTTGAGCAGTACTTC

d_gene: TRBD1
j_gene: TRBJ2-1
abundance: many
v_gene: TRBV5-1
CDR3aa: CASSLAGTGDYNEQFF
CDR3nt: TGCGCCAGCAGCTTGGCCGGGACAGGGGATTACAATGAGCAGTTCTTC